This passage covers 13 T cell receptor beta chains from one sample sequenced in a study of T cell repertoires in cytomegalovirus infection. TCRdb ran MiXCR on the reads and lists one entry per CDR3 protein. This sample has around 740,000 distinct CDR3 sequences, with 35% found just once. The sequenced sample consisted of PBMCs. These receptor sequences come from a human donor in good health (CMV status not recorded). Some clones in this sample may be carry-over from other donors' samples.

The chain has TRBV19 and TRBJ2-2; no firm D call. The CDR3 contains 13 residues. Germline V gene lookup returns CDR1 LNHDA and CDR2 SQIVND (reference sequence). V lost 6 bases and J lost 4, with 9 bases in between. The CDR3 region is CASRPGRTGELFF. The CDR3 DNA reads as TGTGCCAGTAGACCCGGACGCACCGGGGAGCTGTTTTTT.

This clonotype was found once. Here the CDR3 DNA reads TGTGCCAGCCTCGGACGGCCCGGGGCCCAGTACTTC. Amino acids: CASLGRPGAQYF. The rearrangement links TRBV28 to TRBJ2-5, with D possibly matching TRBD2 (5 bases). Germline V lookup: CDR1 MDHEN, CDR2 SYDVKM. The CDR3 totals 12 residues. The V gene lost 8 bases and the J gene lost 9 bases, with 16 bases spanning the gap.

Comments on this clonotype: A much larger clonotype is one base distant, so this may be a read error. The V gene is TRBV7-8, the J gene TRBJ2-6; possible D gene TRBD1, 6 bases. The CDR3 is made up of 17 amino acids. The germline CDR1 and CDR2 sequences are SGHVS and FQNEAQ. As DNA, the CDR3 is TGTGCCGGCAGCTTAGCCAGAGGGGGCTCTGGGGCCAACGTCCTGACTTTC. As protein: CAGSLARGGSGANVLTF.

This chain connects TRBV6-5 to TRBJ1-2, with D possibly matching TRBD1 (6 bases). V lost 9 bases and J 2 bases, leaving 16 bases between the germline ends. CDR1 and CDR2 from the germline V gene are MNHEY and SVGAGI. The CDR3 consists of 14 residues. The CDR3 loop is CASSGAGLNYGYTF. CDR3 in DNA: TGTGCCAGTTCGGGGGCCGGATTAAACTATGGCTACACCTTC.

The rearrangement links TRBV14 to TRBJ2-5; the D is unclear. The V end lost 4 bases, the J end lost 5 bases, and 8 bases lay between the germline ends. The CDR3 sequence is 12 residues long. Germline V gives CDR1 SGHDN, CDR2 FVKESK. Here the CDR3 reads CASSRLDETQYF. DNA for the CDR3: TGTGCCAGCAGCCGTTTGGACGAGACCCAGTACTTC. Based on the CDR3 plus reference TRBV14 and TRBJ2-5, the full variable domain is EAGVTQFPSHSVIEKGQTVTLRCDPISGHDNLYWYRRVMGKEIKFLLHFVKESKQDESGMPNNRFLAERTGGTYSTLKVQPAELEDSGVYFCASSRLDETQYFGPGTRLLVL.

This clonotype was observed a handful of times. A junction boundary mismatches the germline segment, possibly from a read error. V and J are TRBV4-1 and TRBJ2-6; the D is unclear. The CDR3 is made up of 15 amino acids. Germline V CDR1 and CDR2: MGHRA, YSYEKL. CDR3 nucleotides: TGTGCCAGCAATGGTTGGGGTAACGGGGCCAACGTCCTGACTTTC. As protein: CASNGWGNGANVLTF.

The chain recombines TRBV19 with TRBJ2-7; 8 bases are a match to TRBD2. With 4 bases clipped from V and 2 bases from J, the junction kept 7 bases outside the gene matches. The CDR3 covers 15 residues. From germline, CDR1 is LNHDA and CDR2 SQIVND (reference sequence). CDR3: CASSTGRGAAYEQYF. CDR3 DNA sequence: TGTGCCAGTAGTACCGGGAGGGGAGCGGCCTACGAGCAGTACTTC.

The chain joins TRBV25-1 to TRBJ1-6; unclear D gene. The V end was cut by 0 bases, the J end by 7 bases, with 7 bases between. CDR1 is MGHDK, CDR2 SYGVNS, per germline. This CDR3 is 14 amino acids long. CDR3 loop: CASSEYIRNSPLHF. CDR3 in DNA: TGTGCCAGCAGTGAATATATCAGGAATTCACCCCTCCACTTT.

This clonotype appeared once. This may be a read error: a much more frequent sequence differs by one nucleotide. CDR3 coding DNA: TGTGCCGGCAGCTTAAGGGGCAGGGAATTTACCTATGGCTACACCTTC. The encoded protein is CAGSLRGREFTYGYTF. This chain joins TRBV7-8 and TRBJ1-2; the D gene is possibly TRBD1 (5 bases). The CDR3 loop spans 16 amino acids. From germline, CDR1 is SGHVS and CDR2 FQNEAQ.

This rearrangement joins TRBV12-5 to TRBJ2-1; 9 nucleotides align to TRBD1. Germline values: CDR1 LGHNT, CDR2 FRNRAP. CDR3 length equals 18 residues. After removal of 0 bases from V and 4 bases from J, the junction contained 10 bases not matched to a gene. The CDR3 sequence: CASGLVSRGQGQYNEQFF. The CDR3 DNA is TGTGCTAGTGGTTTGGTCTCGAGGGGACAGGGCCAATACAATGAGCAGTTCTTC.

About this clonotype itself: This likely comes from a read error, as the CDR3 has no conserved phenylalanine or tryptophan at its end. It is unclear where the CDR3 begins or ends on the DNA, so no DNA is shown, and the CDR3 is as TCRdb lists it. The gene calls are TRBV7-6 and TRBJ2-1; the D segment call TRBD2 is taken from the table without a DNA check. Inclusive of both ends, the CDR3 amounts to 15 amino acids. In germline, CDR1 is SGHVS, CDR2 FNYEAQ. This CDR3 is CASSNIAGTYNEQLL.

This chain connects TRBV15 to TRBJ1-6, with D unclear. CDR1 and CDR2 (germline): LNHNV, YYDKDF (reference sequence). The CDR3 has 15 amino acids. The germline V and J ends were trimmed by 5 bases and 6 bases, with 14 bases remaining between them. CDR3 DNA sequence: TGTGCCACCAGCGGCACAGCTGGTGGTAATTCACCCCTCCACTTT. Amino acids: CATSGTAGGNSPLHF. Supplemented by reference TRBV15 and TRBJ1-6, the full variable domain reads DAMVIQNPRYQVTQFGKPVTLSCSQTLNHNVMYWYQQKSSQAPKLLFHYYDKDFNNEADTPDNFQSRRPNTSFCFLDIRSPGLGDTAMYLCATSGTAGGNSPLHFGNGTRLTVT.

This rearrangement joins TRBV19 to TRBJ1-1; 7 bases are a match to TRBD1. Trimming at V came to 6 bases and at J to 4 bases, leaving 8 bases not matched to a gene. The CDR3 extends over 14 amino acids. Per the germline V gene, CDR1 is LNHDA and CDR2 is SQIVND (reference sequence). The CDR3 coding sequence is TGTGCCAGTAGCGTAGTGACAGGGACCACTGAAGCTTTCTTT. Protein: CASSVVTGTTEAFF. The whole variable domain, filled in from reference TRBV19 and TRBJ1-1, reads DGGITQSPKYLFRKEGQNVTLSCEQNLNHDAMYWYRQDPGQGLRLIYYSQIVNDFQKGDIAEGYSVSREKKESFPLTVTSAQKNPTAFYLCASSVVTGTTEAFFGQGTRLTVV.